This T cell receptor (beta chain) was sequenced in a study of shared clonotypes between healthy human individuals. Study findings and constraints: Sampling covered nothing but blood. Tissue TCR repertoires likely differ from those found in blood.

This CDR3 has 12 residues. Trimming removed 2 bases from V and 3 bases from J, with 4 bases in between. The germline CDR1 and CDR2 sequences are MDHEN and SYDVKM. Here immunoSEQ multiplex PCR was the method, and the copy in TCRdb shows in-frame clones only, minus some. Of 560,000 or so clones listed, approximately 96% are singletons. CD8 cells regarded as naive lacked CD45RO, were positively chosen for CCR7, and omitted terminally differentiated effector memory CD45RA+ cells. Donors had no recently reported acute infections or vaccinations and were HIV-negative. Points on this clone: Its antigen is unidentified.

V gene TRBV28 combines with J gene TRBJ1-2, with D unresolved. This receptor was taken from a woman in her twenties or thirties in good health. Sequencing was carried out using naive CD8+ T cells sorted from blood. CDR3 amino acids: CASSLEYYGYTF. In DNA form, the CDR3 reads TGTGCCAGCAGTTTAGAATACTATGGCTACACCTTC.